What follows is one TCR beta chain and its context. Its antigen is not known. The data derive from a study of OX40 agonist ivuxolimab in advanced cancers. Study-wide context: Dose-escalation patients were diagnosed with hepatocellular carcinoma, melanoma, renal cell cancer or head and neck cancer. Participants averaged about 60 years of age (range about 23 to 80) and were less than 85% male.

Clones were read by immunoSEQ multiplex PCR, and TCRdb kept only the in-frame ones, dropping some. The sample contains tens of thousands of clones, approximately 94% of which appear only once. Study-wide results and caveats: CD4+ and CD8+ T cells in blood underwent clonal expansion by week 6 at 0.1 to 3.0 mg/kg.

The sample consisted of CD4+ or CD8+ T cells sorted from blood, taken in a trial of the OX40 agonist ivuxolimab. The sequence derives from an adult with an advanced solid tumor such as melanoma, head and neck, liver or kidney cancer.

The CDR3 nucleotides are TGCGCCAGCAGCTCCACGTCTGAGTCTAGCACAGATACGCAGTATTTT. Residues: CASSSTSESSTDTQYF. The chain has TRBV4-1 and TRBJ2-3; no firm D call. V was pared by 5 bases and J by 0 bases, with 15 bases between. Germline CDR1 reads MGHRA; CDR2 reads YSYEKL. This CDR3 has 16 amino acids.